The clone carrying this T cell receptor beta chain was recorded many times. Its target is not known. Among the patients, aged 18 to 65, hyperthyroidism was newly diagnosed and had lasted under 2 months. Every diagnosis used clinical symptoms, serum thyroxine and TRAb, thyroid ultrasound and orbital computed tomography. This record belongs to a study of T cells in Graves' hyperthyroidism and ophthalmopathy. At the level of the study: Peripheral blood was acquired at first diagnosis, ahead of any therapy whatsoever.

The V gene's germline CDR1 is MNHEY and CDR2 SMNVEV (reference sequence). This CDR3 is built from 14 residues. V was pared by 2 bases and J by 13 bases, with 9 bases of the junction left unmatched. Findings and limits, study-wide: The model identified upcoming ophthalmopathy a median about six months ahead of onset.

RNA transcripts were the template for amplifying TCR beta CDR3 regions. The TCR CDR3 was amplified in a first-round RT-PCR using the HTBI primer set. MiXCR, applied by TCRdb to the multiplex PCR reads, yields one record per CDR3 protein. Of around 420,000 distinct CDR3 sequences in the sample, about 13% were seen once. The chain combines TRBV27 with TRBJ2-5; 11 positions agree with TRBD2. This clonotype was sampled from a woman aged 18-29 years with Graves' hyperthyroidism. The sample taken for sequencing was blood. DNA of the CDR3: TGTGCCAGCAGTTTAGCGACTAGCGGGACCCTAGTGTACTTC. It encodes CASSLATSGTLVYF.